This TCR beta chain emerged from a study of cytomegalovirus exposure and HLA in healthy donors. Germline V gene sequence: CDR1 MNHEY, CDR2 SMNVEV (reference sequence). The CDR3 covers 15 residues. The junction had 9 bases not matched to a gene; V was cut back by 6 bases and J by 5 bases. PCR involved 60 Vbeta and 13 Jbeta primers. Sequencing was performed with immunoSEQ multiplex PCR; in TCRdb, only in-frame clones are kept and a portion is missing. The repertoire has roughly 66,000 clones, 70% to 80% of them found once; the top ten carry about 5.7%. The chain recombines TRBV27 with TRBJ1-4, with 7 bases that match TRBD1. The origin of this receptor is a man aged 50-59 years in good health and CMV-seronegative. The sample consisted of PBMCs. In nucleotides, the CDR3 is TGTGCCAGCAGCTGGGCAGGGGGGAGGAATGAAAAACTGTTTTTT. It codes for CASSWAGGRNEKLFF.